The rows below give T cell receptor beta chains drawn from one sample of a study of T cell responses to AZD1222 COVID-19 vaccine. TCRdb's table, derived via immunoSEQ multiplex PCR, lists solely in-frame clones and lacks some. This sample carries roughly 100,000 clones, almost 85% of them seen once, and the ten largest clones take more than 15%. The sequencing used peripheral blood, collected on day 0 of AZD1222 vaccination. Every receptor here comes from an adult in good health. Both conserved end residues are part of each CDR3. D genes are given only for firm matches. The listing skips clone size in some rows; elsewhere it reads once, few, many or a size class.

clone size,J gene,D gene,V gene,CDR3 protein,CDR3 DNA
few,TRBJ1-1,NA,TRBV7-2,CASSSYRVRSEAFF,TGTGCCAGCAGCTCTTACAGGGTTAGATCTGAAGCTTTCTTT
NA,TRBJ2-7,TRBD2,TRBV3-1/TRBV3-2,CASSQEIAGGPREQYF,TGTGCCAGCAGCCAAGAGATAGCGGGAGGGCCGAGGGAGCAGTACTTC
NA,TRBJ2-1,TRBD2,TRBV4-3,CASSQEYFRTSGRGDEQFF,TGCGCCAGCAGCCAAGAATACTTCCGGACTAGCGGGAGGGGGGATGAGCAGTTCTTC
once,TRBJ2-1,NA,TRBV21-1,CASKGVSYNEQFF,TGTGCCAGCAAGGGTGTCTCCTACAATGAGCAGTTCTTC
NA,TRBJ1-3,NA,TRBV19,CASSMDGSNSGNTIYF,TGTGCCAGTAGTATGGACGGATCCAACTCTGGAAACACCATATATTTT
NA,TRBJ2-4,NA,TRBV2,CASSEDGDGPFQYF,TGTGCCAGCAGTGAAGACGGGGATGGACCTTTTCAGTACTTC
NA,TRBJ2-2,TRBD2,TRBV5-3,CARGRTSGSTGELFF,TGTGCCAGAGGCCGGACTAGCGGGTCGACCGGGGAGCTGTTTTTT
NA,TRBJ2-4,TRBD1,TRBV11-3,CASSPSGQQGLAKNIQYF,TGTGCCAGCAGCCCTTCGGGCCAACAGGGGCTAGCCAAAAACATTCAGTACTTC
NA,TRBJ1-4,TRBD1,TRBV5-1,CASSLGTGENEKLFF,TGCGCCAGCAGCTTAGGGACAGGGGAAAATGAAAAACTGTTTTTT
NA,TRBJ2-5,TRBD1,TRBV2,CASSRDRYQETQYF,TGTGCCAGCTCTCGGGACAGATACCAAGAGACCCAGTACTTC
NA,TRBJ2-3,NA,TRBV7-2,CASSSSARDTQYF,TGTGCCAGCAGCTCCAGCGCCAGAGATACGCAGTATTTT
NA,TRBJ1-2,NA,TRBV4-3,CASSQGSRYGYTF,TGCGCCAGCAGCCAAGGGTCGCGCTATGGCTACACCTTC
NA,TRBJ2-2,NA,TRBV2,CASKGTGELFF,TGTGCCAGCAAAGGGACCGGGGAGCTGTTTTTT
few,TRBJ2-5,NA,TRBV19,CASTNSETQYF,TGTGCCAGTACCAACTCAGAGACCCAGTACTTC
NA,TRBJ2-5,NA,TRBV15,CATRQGQRSIGGTQYF,TGTGCCACCAGGCAAGGACAACGGTCAATCGGGGGGACCCAGTACTTC
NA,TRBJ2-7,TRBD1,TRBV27,CASSRQGYEQYF,TGTGCCAGCAGCCGACAGGGCTACGAGCAGTACTTC
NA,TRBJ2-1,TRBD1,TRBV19,CASTRSDRGHTNEQFF,TGTGCCAGTACCCGCTCGGACAGGGGGCATACGAATGAGCAGTTCTTC
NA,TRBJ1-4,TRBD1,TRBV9,CASSATGTVNEKLFF,TGTGCCAGCAGCGCAACCGGGACAGTTAATGAAAAACTGTTTTTT
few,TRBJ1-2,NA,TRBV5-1,CASSPGGRAEGYTF,TGCGCCAGCAGCCCCGGGGGGAGGGCTGAAGGCTACACCTTC
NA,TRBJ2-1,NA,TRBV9,CASSVSEGYEQFF,TGTGCCAGCAGCGTTAGCGAGGGGTATGAGCAGTTCTTC